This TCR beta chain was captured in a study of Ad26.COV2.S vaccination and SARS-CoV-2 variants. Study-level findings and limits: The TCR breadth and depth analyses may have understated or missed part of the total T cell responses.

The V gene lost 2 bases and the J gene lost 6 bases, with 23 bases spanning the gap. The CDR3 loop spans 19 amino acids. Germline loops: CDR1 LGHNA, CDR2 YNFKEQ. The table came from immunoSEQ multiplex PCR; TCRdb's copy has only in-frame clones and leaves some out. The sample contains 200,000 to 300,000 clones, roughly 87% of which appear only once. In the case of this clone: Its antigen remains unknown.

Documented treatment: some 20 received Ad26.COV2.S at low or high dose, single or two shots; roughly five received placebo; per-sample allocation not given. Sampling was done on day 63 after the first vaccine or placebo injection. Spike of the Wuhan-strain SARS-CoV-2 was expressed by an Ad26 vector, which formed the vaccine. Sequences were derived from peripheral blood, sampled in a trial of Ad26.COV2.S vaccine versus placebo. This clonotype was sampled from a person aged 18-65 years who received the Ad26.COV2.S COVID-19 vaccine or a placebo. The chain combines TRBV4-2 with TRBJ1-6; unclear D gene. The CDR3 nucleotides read TGTGCCAGCAGCCAAAGCCCAGACCAAGAGGGCAGAGGTAATTCACCCCTCCACTTT. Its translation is CASSQSPDQEGRGNSPLHF.